The 14 T cell receptor beta chains given below trace back to one sample, sequenced in a study of blood T cell repertoires in COVID-19. Sequencing was performed with immunoSEQ multiplex PCR; in TCRdb, only in-frame clones are kept and a portion is missing. The sample lists about 180,000 clones, roughly 85% occurring once. The sequenced sample consisted of peripheral blood. Receptors were obtained from a human donor with active or convalescent COVID-19. The donor label of this sample is uncertain.

The chain combines TRBV6-5 with TRBJ1-3; TRBD1 matches at 7 bases. V dropped 6 bases and J dropped 13; count of bases not matched to a gene: 9. The CDR3 is 12 amino acids. Per germline, CDR1 MNHEY and CDR2 SVGAGI. As DNA, the CDR3 is TGTGCCAGCAGCGACCTAGGGGGCGATATATATTTT. Protein: CASSDLGGDIYF.

The chain is built from TRBV7-2 and TRBJ2-7; the D gene is possibly TRBD2 (7 bases). CDR1 is SGHTA, CDR2 FQGNSA, per germline. This CDR3 contains 18 residues. The V end was cut by 5 bases, the J end by 4 bases, with 27 bases between. CDR3 nucleotides: TGTGCCAGCAGCGATCGTCTCTTCCGAGGGGGGAGGGAATACGAGCAGTACTTC. This translates into CASSDRLFRGGREYEQYF. Full variable domain (remainder filled in from reference TRBV7-2 and TRBJ2-7): GAGVSQSPSNKVTEKGKDVELRCDPISGHTALYWYRQSLGQGLEFLIYFQGNSAPDKSGLPSDRFSAERTGGSVSTLTIQRTQQEDSAVYLCASSDRLFRGGREYEQYFGPGTRLTVT.

V and J are TRBV2 and TRBJ2-7; D is unresolved. The CDR3 length is 15 residues. The V gene's germline CDR1 is SNHLY and CDR2 FYNNEI. V lost 8 bases, J lost 0 bases, and 17 bases lay in between. The CDR3 DNA follows: TGTGCCAGCCAAATGGCAGATTGGAGCTCCTACGAGCAGTACTTC. Protein product: CASQMADWSSYEQYF.

This clone came up a few times. This chain connects TRBV30 to TRBJ2-7, with 10 nucleotides matching TRBD2. The CDR3 is made up of 14 amino acids. Germline CDR1 GTSNPN, CDR2 SVGIG (reference sequence). V lost 2 bases, J lost 6 bases, and 7 bases stayed unmatched. The CDR3 here is CAWSYTSGILEQYF. The CDR3 DNA is TGTGCCTGGAGTTACACTAGCGGGATTCTCGAGCAGTACTTC.

This clone was observed a single time. The V gene is TRBV6-4, the J gene TRBJ2-3; 10 bases match TRBD2. J gave up 4 bases and V 4 bases, and 5 bases lay outside the gene matches. This CDR3 has 15 residues. CDR1 MRHNA and CDR2 SNTAGT come from the germline V gene. The chain's CDR3 is CASSVQRGGADTQYF. The CDR3 nucleotides read TGTGCCAGCAGTGTTCAGCGGGGGGGGGCAGATACGCAGTATTTT.

The chain employs TRBV28 and TRBJ1-1; D is uncertain. Germline V gives CDR1 MDHEN, CDR2 SYDVKM. This CDR3 is 13 amino acids long. The ends were cut back, 5 bases at V and 6 bases at J, with 13 bases in the middle. The CDR3 reads CASSPSGDAEAFF. Written as DNA, the CDR3 is TGTGCCAGCAGTCCCTCCGGGGATGCTGAAGCTTTCTTT. The variable domain in full, with the rest retrieved from reference TRBV28 and TRBJ1-1, is DVKVTQSSRYLVKRTGEKVFLECVQDMDHENMFWYRQDPGLGLRLIYFSYDVKMKEKGDIPEGYSVSREKKERFSLILESASTNQTSMYLCASSPSGDAEAFFGQGTRLTVV.

This clone occurred once. The chain combines TRBV18 with TRBJ1-1; D gene ambiguous. CDR3 length: 16 amino acids. Trimming pared 0 bases from V and 0 bases from J, leaving 11 bases between. Germline-derived CDR1 and CDR2 are KGHSH and LQKENI. Here the CDR3 DNA reads TGTGCCAGCTCACCACCTTTTGGTCGGGTGAACACTGAAGCTTTCTTT. Amino acid sequence: CASSPPFGRVNTEAFF.

The chain links TRBV5-1 to TRBJ1-4, with 8 bases aligning to TRBD1. Germline CDR1 is SGHRS and CDR2 is YFSETQ. This CDR3 is built from 17 residues. The ends lost 4 bases at V and 7 bases at J; junction bases unmatched: 15. CDR3 nucleotides: TGCGCCAGCAGCCCATCGCGGGCAGGGGGCGGGGGTGAAAAACTGTTTTTT. Protein product: CASSPSRAGGGGEKLFF. The complete variable domain, with remaining parts taken from reference TRBV5-1 and TRBJ1-4, reads KAGVTQTPRYLIKTRGQQVTLSCSPISGHRSVSWYQQTPGQGLQFLFEYFSETQRNKGNFPGRFSGRQFSNSRSEMNVSTLELGDSALYLCASSPSRAGGGGEKLFFGSGTQLSVL.

This chain connects TRBV3-1 (or the pseudogene TRBV3-2) to TRBJ1-1; no reliable D call. The CDR3 loop spans 13 amino acids. V gave up 4 bases and J gave up 7 bases, with 13 bases separating them. The germline V gene encodes CDR1 LGHDT and CDR2 YNNKEL (reference sequence). CDR3 protein: CASSRGPSFEAFF. In nucleotides, the CDR3 is TGTGCCAGCAGCCGTGGGCCGTCCTTTGAAGCTTTCTTT.

The chain carries TRBV9 and TRBJ2-2, with TRBD2 matching 9 bases. The V gene end was trimmed by 0 bases and the J gene end by 0 bases; junction bases not matched to a gene: 0. The germline gives CDR1 SGDLS, CDR2 YYNGEE. The CDR3 consists of 16 residues. CDR3 sequence (DNA): TGTGCCAGCAGCGTAGGACTAGCGGCGAACACCGGGGAGCTGTTTTTT. Its protein product is CASSVGLAANTGELFF.

The rearrangement links TRBV15 to TRBJ1-3; 9 nucleotides line up with TRBD1. CDR3 length: 14 residues. V lost 3 bases, J lost 6 bases, and 3 bases stayed unmatched. Germline V gives CDR1 LNHNV, CDR2 YYDKDF (reference sequence). CDR3 coding DNA: TGTGCCACCAGCAGGGACAGGGGAGAAAACACCATATATTTT. This codes for CATSRDRGENTIYF. The full variable domain, in which reference TRBV15 and TRBJ1-3 provide the parts outside the CDR3, is DAMVIQNPRYQVTQFGKPVTLSCSQTLNHNVMYWYQQKSSQAPKLLFHYYDKDFNNEADTPDNFQSRRPNTSFCFLDIRSPGLGDTAMYLCATSRDRGENTIYFGEGSWLTVV.

This clone was seen a handful of times. This chain links TRBV2 with TRBJ2-4; D might be TRBD2 (6 bases). Germline CDR1 SNHLY, CDR2 FYNNEI. V was pared by 2 bases and J by 0 bases, with 20 bases between. The CDR3 runs to 19 residues. The DNA of the CDR3 is TGTGCCAGCAGTGAACGGAGGGCCGGGGGAACACTAGCCAAAAACATTCAGTACTTC. Encoded protein: CASSERRAGGTLAKNIQYF.

The chain recombines TRBV4-1 with TRBJ2-7, with D tentatively TRBD2 (5 bases). Per the germline V gene, CDR1 is MGHRA and CDR2 is YSYEKL. Trimming left V 1 base short and J 0 bases short, with 13 bases between. The CDR3 spans 16 residues. The CDR3 DNA reads TGCGCCAGCAGCCAAGTCCAAAGCGGCTCCTCCTACGAGCAGTACTTC. It yields the protein CASSQVQSGSSYEQYF.

The rearrangement uses TRBV2 and TRBJ2-3, with TRBD2 matching 9 bases. This CDR3 has 16 residues. Looked up from germline, CDR1 is SNHLY and CDR2 is FYNNEI. Trimming removed 7 bases from V and 1 base from J; junction bases left unmatched: 9. CDR3 in amino acids: CASKLRLAVRTDTQYF. Here the CDR3 DNA reads TGTGCCAGCAAGCTAAGACTAGCGGTGCGCACAGATACGCAGTATTTT. The entire variable domain, with the rest obtained from reference TRBV2 and TRBJ2-3, is as follows: EPEVTQTPSHQVTQMGQEVILRCVPISNHLYFYWYRQILGQKVEFLVSFYNNEISEKSEIFDDQFSVERPDGSNFTLKIRSTKLEDSAMYFCASKLRLAVRTDTQYFGPGTRLTVL.